This passage covers 28 T cell receptor beta chains from one sample sequenced in a study of OX40 agonist ivuxolimab in advanced cancers. Libraries were prepared by immunoSEQ multiplex PCR; TCRdb keeps only in-frame clonotypes and omits some of them. The sample shows about 82,000 clones, approximately 87% of them seen only once. The material sequenced was CD4+ or CD8+ T cells sorted from blood, taken in a trial of the OX40 agonist ivuxolimab. These receptors all stem from an adult with an advanced solid tumor such as melanoma, head and neck, liver or kidney cancer.

The CDR3 sequence is CASSGAGLKNEQFF. The CDR3 coding sequence is TGTGCCAGCAGCGGCGCGGGACTGAAAAATGAGCAGTTCTTC. This rearrangement joins TRBV9 to TRBJ2-1, with a tentative D call TRBD2 (6 bases). The germline gives CDR1 SGDLS, CDR2 YYNGEE. V gave up 3 bases and J gave up 7 bases, with 14 bases separating them. The CDR3 spans 14 residues. Variable domain in full (rest from reference TRBV9 and TRBJ2-1): DSGVTQTPKHLITATGQRVTLRCSPRSGDLSVYWYQQSLDQGLQFLIQYYNGEERAKGNILERFSAQQFPDLHSELNLSSLELGDSALYFCASSGAGLKNEQFFGPGTRLTVL.

The V call is TRBV6-6, the J call TRBJ1-2; 8 bases match TRBD1. J was trimmed by 8 bases and V by 4 bases; bases with no gene match: 12. Germline assignment: CDR1 MNHNY and CDR2 SVGAGI (reference sequence). The CDR3 has 15 amino acids. The CDR3 loop is CASSSPGQGPGGYTF. The DNA for the CDR3 is TGTGCCAGCAGTTCCCCAGGACAGGGACCGGGCGGCTACACCTTC.

The chain couples TRBV7-9 to TRBJ2-7; possibly TRBD2 for D (6 bases). V was cut by 4 bases and J by 6 bases, with 10 bases left in between. Germline loops: CDR1 SEHNR, CDR2 FQNEAQ (reference sequence). The length of the CDR3 is 12 residues. The CDR3: CASSWSEGEQYF. In DNA, the CDR3 is TGTGCCAGCAGCTGGTCGGAGGGCGAGCAGTACTTC.

The chain joins TRBV7-3 to TRBJ2-3; D is possibly TRBD1 (6 bases). V dropped 0 bases and J dropped 4 bases, with 11 bases sitting between them. This CDR3 region has 15 residues. Germline CDR1 reads SGHTA; CDR2 reads FQGTGA. Here the CDR3 DNA reads TGTGCCAGCAGCTTAACGGGGCAGGGGTCAGATACGCAGTATTTT. Protein sequence: CASSLTGQGSDTQYF.

The genes are TRBV7-9 and TRBJ2-2; D remains ambiguous. This CDR3 comprises 14 residues. Germline V gene sequence: CDR1 SEHNR, CDR2 FQNEAQ (reference sequence). The V end lost 4 bases, the J end lost 4 bases, and 10 bases lay between the germline ends. The DNA for the CDR3 is TGTGCCAGCAGCTCTCCTGGACGCACCGGGGAGCTGTTTTTT. Translation gives CASSSPGRTGELFF. Full variable domain (missing parts from reference TRBV7-9 and TRBJ2-2): DTGVSQNPRHKITKRGQNVTFRCDPISEHNRLYWYRQTLGQGPEFLTYFQNEAQLEKSRLLSDRFSAERPKGSFSTLEIQRTEQGDSAMYLCASSSPGRTGELFFGEGSRLTVL.

The chain is built from TRBV18 and TRBJ1-5; D not resolved. Germline lookup yields CDR1 KGHSH and CDR2 LQKENI. V lost 1 base to trimming and J lost 2 bases, with 6 bases between them. The CDR3 loop spans 14 amino acids. CDR3 sequence reads: CASSPQGGNQPQHF. The CDR3 DNA is TGTGCCAGCTCACCACAGGGAGGCAATCAGCCCCAGCATTTT.

This clone occurred a few times. The J gene is TRBJ2-7, the V gene TRBV5-5; possible D gene TRBD2, 5 bases. V was cut by 2 bases and J by 5 bases, with 14 bases left in between. Germline V gene sequence: CDR1 SGHKS, CDR2 YYEKEE (reference sequence). This CDR3 contains 14 residues. CDR3 in DNA: TGTGCCAGCAGCTTACGGGGAATCCCCAACGAGCAGTACTTC. Protein sequence: CASSLRGIPNEQYF.

The gene calls are TRBV5-8 and TRBJ2-7, with D possibly being TRBD1 (6 bases). This CDR3 region has 16 residues. The germline gives CDR1 SGHTS, CDR2 YDEGEE. V dropped 2 bases and J dropped 2 bases, with 17 bases sitting between them. CDR3 residues: CASSLFGQGLTYEQYF. The CDR3 DNA reads TGTGCCAGCAGCTTATTTGGCCAGGGGCTCACCTACGAGCAGTACTTC.

The chain links TRBV5-1 to TRBJ1-6; no clear D gene. V lost 6 bases, J lost 2 bases, and 12 bases lay in between. Germline V gives CDR1 SGHRS, CDR2 YFSETQ. The CDR3 is 15 amino acids. The CDR3 bases are TGCGCCAGCAAAATAGACGGAGCCTATAATTCACCCCTCCACTTT. It encodes CASKIDGAYNSPLHF.

The chain carries TRBV7-9 and TRBJ1-4; D remains unclear. The CDR3 extends over 13 amino acids. Trimming shortened V by 4 bases and J by 6 bases, and 9 bases separated the two germline ends. The germline CDR1 and CDR2 sequences are SEHNR and FQNEAQ (reference sequence). CDR3 residues: CASSSAAYEKLFF. As DNA, the CDR3 is TGTGCCAGCAGCTCGGCGGCCTATGAAAAACTGTTTTTT.

The chain combines TRBV7-9 with TRBJ2-5; 8 bases line up with TRBD1. V was pared by 5 bases and J by 4 bases, with 3 bases of the junction left unmatched. CDR1 and CDR2 (germline): SEHNR, FQNEAQ (reference sequence). The CDR3 consists of 13 residues. The chain's CDR3 is CASSTTGVETQYF. Here the CDR3 DNA reads TGTGCCAGCAGCACGACAGGGGTAGAGACCCAGTACTTC.

This chain links TRBV11-2 with TRBJ2-6; D unclear. The germline V and J ends were trimmed by 1 base and 4 bases, with 2 bases remaining between them. CDR3 length: 13 amino acids. CDR1 is SGHAT and CDR2 is FQNNGV in the germline V gene. The CDR3 protein is CASSLVGANVLTF. Here the CDR3 DNA reads TGTGCCAGCAGCTTAGTGGGGGCCAACGTCCTGACTTTC.

The chain recombines TRBV5-6 with TRBJ1-2; tentative D call: TRBD1 (5 bases). This CDR3 has 12 residues. Germline CDR1 is SGHDT and CDR2 is YYEEEE. Trimming shortened V by 5 bases and J by 4 bases, and 9 bases separated the two germline ends. The chain's CDR3 is CASRRDGYGYTF. The CDR3 region has the DNA TGTGCCAGCAGGAGGGACGGCTATGGCTACACCTTC.

V usage is TRBV5-6 and J usage is TRBJ2-1; D might be TRBD1 (6 bases). This CDR3 region has 15 residues. Germline V gives CDR1 SGHDT, CDR2 YYEEEE. The V gene lost 0 bases and the J gene lost 6 bases, with 13 bases spanning the gap. In DNA form, the CDR3 reads TGTGCCAGCAGCTTGGGTTACAGGGCGTCCAATGAGCAGTTCTTC. It codes for CASSLGYRASNEQFF.

The chain uses TRBV30 and TRBJ2-1, with TRBD2 matching over 8 bases. The CDR3 length is 16 residues. Germline V gene sequence: CDR1 GTSNPN, CDR2 SVGIG (reference sequence). Trimming took 0 bases from V and 9 from J; bases not matched to a gene: 13. In DNA form, the CDR3 reads TGTGCCTGGAGTGTAAGGGGAAGGCGGGGGGCCTCTGAGCAGTTCTTC. This translates into CAWSVRGRRGASEQFF.

The chain recombines TRBV11-2 with TRBJ1-4; D may be TRBD1 (5 bases). The V end lost 3 bases, the J end lost 3 bases, and 20 bases lay between the germline ends. CDR3 length: 18 amino acids. The germline V gene has CDR1 SGHAT and CDR2 FQNNGV. CDR3 region: CASSLLSARELPNEKLFF. DNA of the CDR3: TGTGCCAGCAGCTTGTTGTCGGCCAGGGAACTTCCTAATGAAAAACTGTTTTTT.

The chain carries TRBV7-3 and TRBJ2-1; 9 nucleotides agree with TRBD2. Germline-derived CDR1 and CDR2 are SGHTA and FQGTGA. V gave up 5 bases and J gave up 9 bases; unmatched junction bases: 14. The CDR3 has 16 residues. The CDR3 loop reads CASSPSGAGGRSEQFF. The CDR3 DNA sequence: TGTGCCAGCAGCCCAAGTGGCGCGGGGGGGCGCAGTGAGCAGTTCTTC.

This clone was counted a few times. The rearrangement joins TRBV4-1 to TRBJ2-1; 8 bases match TRBD2. Germline V lookup: CDR1 MGHRA, CDR2 YSYEKL. V was pared by 4 bases and J by 7 bases, with 6 bases of the junction left unmatched. This CDR3 is 14 amino acids long. The CDR3 DNA follows: TGCGCCAGCAGCCCCGGACTAGCTGGGAATGAGCAGTTCTTC. It encodes CASSPGLAGNEQFF.

The CDR3 DNA sequence: TGTGCCAGCAGCGCAGACAGGAGCTCCTACGAGCAGTACTTC. Protein product: CASSADRSSYEQYF. The chain carries TRBV7-6 and TRBJ2-7; maybe TRBD1 (6 bases). Germline CDR1 is SGHVS and CDR2 is FNYEAQ. V was clipped by 5 bases and J by 0 bases, with 11 bases between them. The CDR3 extends over 14 amino acids.

The rearrangement uses TRBV5-5 and TRBJ2-2; a possible D gene is TRBD2 (5 bases). V dropped 0 bases and J dropped 3 bases, with 12 bases sitting between them. CDR3 length equals 16 residues. In germline, CDR1 is SGHKS, CDR2 YYEKEE (reference sequence). The chain's CDR3 is CASSLVRGSDTGELFF. The CDR3 DNA reads TGTGCCAGCAGCTTGGTTCGGGGTTCTGACACCGGGGAGCTGTTTTTT. The variable domain in full, completed from reference TRBV5-5 and TRBJ2-2, reads DAGVTQSPTHLIKTRGQQVTLRCSPISGHKSVSWYQQVLGQGPQFIFQYYEKEERGRGNFPDRFSARQFPNYSSELNVNALLLGDSALYLCASSLVRGSDTGELFFGEGSRLTVL.

This chain links TRBV30 with TRBJ1-4; D not certain. Germline assignment: CDR1 GTSNPN and CDR2 SVGIG (reference sequence). The CDR3 is 12 amino acids. Trimming pared 1 base from V and 5 bases from J, leaving 5 bases between. The CDR3 nucleotides are TGTGCCTGGAGTGGGGCGAATGAAAAACTGTTTTTT. It codes for CAWSGANEKLFF.

The chain links TRBV10-3 to TRBJ2-2, with 10 positions matching TRBD2. The length of the CDR3 is 16 residues. Per the germline V gene, CDR1 is ENHRY and CDR2 is SYGVKD. V shed 8 bases, J shed 0 bases, and the junction held 6 bases outside the gene matches. The CDR3 is CAISASGGSNTGELFF. CDR3 in DNA: TGTGCCATCTCTGCTAGCGGGGGTTCGAACACCGGGGAGCTGTTTTTT.

The gene calls are TRBV5-3 and TRBJ1-5, with TRBD1 as a possible D gene (5 bases). TRBV5-3 is given ORF status, its function remaining uncertain. Trimming took 4 bases from V and 0 from J, leaving 14 bases between them. The CDR3 consists of 16 residues. The CDR3 loop is CARSPARGNSNQPQHF. In DNA, the CDR3 is TGTGCCAGAAGCCCCGCGCGGGGGAATAGCAATCAGCCCCAGCATTTT.

The V and J genes are TRBV4-3 and TRBJ1-3; 9 bases are shared with TRBD1. CDR1 is LGHNA and CDR2 is YSLEER in the germline V gene. With V trimmed by 1 base and J by 4 bases, 8 bases remained unmatched. The CDR3 consists of 17 residues. The chain's CDR3 is CASSQGGQGSGGNTIYF. CDR3 bases: TGCGCCAGCAGCCAAGGGGGACAGGGTTCGGGGGGAAACACCATATATTTT.

The chain recombines TRBV7-3 with TRBJ2-5, with 16 bases fitting TRBD2. Trimming removed 5 bases from V and 1 base from J; junction bases left unmatched: 4. CDR3 length: 17 amino acids. Germline V gives CDR1 SGHTA, CDR2 FQGTGA. CDR3 region: CASSLGTSGGAQETQYF. CDR3 bases: TGTGCCAGCAGCCTGGGGACTAGCGGGGGGGCCCAAGAGACCCAGTACTTC.

The chain employs TRBV19 and TRBJ1-3; no clear D gene. The CDR3 runs to 14 residues. V dropped 5 bases and J dropped 4 bases, with 12 bases sitting between them. Germline CDR1 LNHDA, CDR2 SQIVND (reference sequence). DNA for the CDR3: TGTGCCAGTAGTGGCACCGTCAGAGGAAACACCATATATTTT. Residues: CASSGTVRGNTIYF. The variable domain in full, completed from reference TRBV19 and TRBJ1-3, reads DGGITQSPKYLFRKEGQNVTLSCEQNLNHDAMYWYRQDPGQGLRLIYYSQIVNDFQKGDIAEGYSVSREKKESFPLTVTSAQKNPTAFYLCASSGTVRGNTIYFGEGSWLTVV.

This chain connects TRBV30 to TRBJ1-6; maybe TRBD1 (5 bases). Trimming stripped 1 base from V and 7 bases from J, with 8 bases between. Looked up from germline, CDR1 is GTSNPN and CDR2 is SVGIG (reference sequence). The CDR3 sequence is 13 residues long. Here the CDR3 reads CAWSEGRNSPLHF. The CDR3 DNA reads as TGTGCCTGGAGTGAGGGGCGGAATTCACCCCTCCACTTT.

The chain couples TRBV7-2 to TRBJ1-5, with a possible D match to TRBD1 (6 bases). CDR1 SGHTA and CDR2 FQGNSA come from the germline V gene. The CDR3 is 15 amino acids. V shed 5 bases and J shed 7 bases, with 18 bases lying between them. The CDR3 DNA follows: TGTGCCAGCAGCCCCCGAGTAGGGGGGTACCAGCCCCAGCATTTT. Translation: CASSPRVGGYQPQHF.